This T cell receptor beta chain was documented in a study of T cell responses to AZD1222 COVID-19 vaccine. Generated by immunoSEQ multiplex PCR, the TCRdb table keeps only in-frame clones and is missing some. The sample consists of 150,000 to 200,000 clones, approximately 90% of them appearing once. V trimming: 5 bases; J trimming: 4 bases; junction bases outside the gene matches: 8. Germline V gives CDR1 MDHEN, CDR2 SYDVKM. The CDR3 has 15 residues. To note about this clone: The target antigen is unknown.

Whole-study findings and limits: Vaccine-associated CD4 TCRs ranged over spike, dominating at 160-218 and 743-854. Repertoire sampling occurred only after the peak T cell response.

The chain couples TRBV28 to TRBJ2-7; 10 bases map to TRBD2. The sample here was peripheral blood, taken 28 days after the second dose of the MenACWY control vaccine. The TCR originated in an adult who received the MenACWY meningococcal vaccine as a control. CDR3: CASSPSLAGAYEQYF. CDR3 in DNA: TGTGCCAGCAGTCCATCTCTAGCGGGAGCGTACGAGCAGTACTTC.